Listed below are T cell receptor beta chains from one sample, sequenced in a study of blood T cell repertoires in COVID-19. The method was immunoSEQ multiplex PCR; TCRdb's version includes in-frame clones alone and lacks a portion of them. The sample lists around 230,000 clones; around 83% were seen once. Material: peripheral blood. The receptors were sampled from a woman in her forties or fifties with acute or convalescent COVID-19. CDR3s include the opening cysteine and the closing phenylalanine or tryptophan. The D gene is left open where the match is weak. Clone size is shown for a subset of rows, as once, few, many or a class of expanded clone.

d_call clone_size j_call v_call cdr3_aa cdr3_nt
- few TRBJ1-6 TRBV3-1/TRBV3-2 CASSQDRGGGNSPLHF TGTGCCAGCAGCCAAGATCGCGGGGGAGGTAATTCACCCCTCCACTTT
- - TRBJ1-1 TRBV7-9 CASNVGGQNTEAFF TGTGCCAGCAACGTAGGGGGACAGAACACTGAAGCTTTCTTT
TRBD2 once TRBJ2-1 TRBV18 CASSPHGLAAYNEQFF TGTGCCAGCTCACCACATGGACTAGCGGCCTACAATGAGCAGTTCTTC
- - TRBJ2-1 TRBV5-1 CASSRNSGFSYNEQFF TGCGCCAGCAGCCGAAACAGCGGATTCTCCTACAATGAGCAGTTCTTC
- few TRBJ2-1 TRBV4-1 CASSQDRVGNEQFF TGCGCCAGCAGCCAAGACAGGGTGGGAAATGAGCAGTTCTTC
- - TRBJ2-2 TRBV6-5 CASSYSPRGTGELFF TGTGCCAGCAGTTACTCGCCGCGGGGCACCGGGGAGCTGTTTTTT
- - TRBJ1-2 TRBV21-1 CASSRTRGTGGCNYGYTF TGTGCCAGCAGCAGAACACGGGGTACGGGGGGCTGTAACTATGGCTACACCTTC
TRBD1 - TRBJ1-5 TRBV5-1 CASSLGGTGVQPQHF TGCGCCAGCAGCTTGGGAGGGACAGGGGTTCAGCCCCAGCATTTT
- - TRBJ2-2 TRBV11-2 CASSPEGAPGELFF TGTGCCAGCAGCCCCGAGGGAGCCCCCGGGGAGCTGTTTTTT
TRBD1 - TRBJ1-6 TRBV28 CASSPQGPSYNSPLHF TGTGCCAGCAGCCCACAGGGGCCCTCCTATAATTCACCCCTCCACTTT
- - TRBJ1-1 TRBV5-1 CASSPGWGEGTEAFF TGCGCCAGCAGCCCGGGTTGGGGAGAAGGGACTGAAGCTTTCTTT
TRBD2 - TRBJ2-2 TRBV11-3 CASSLRRGAGVSGELFF TGTGCCAGCAGCCTACGGAGAGGGGCGGGAGTGTCCGGGGAGCTGTTTTTT
- few TRBJ1-4 TRBV13 CASPGDEKLFF TGTGCCAGCCCTGGAGATGAAAAACTGTTTTTT
TRBD1 - TRBJ1-1 TRBV9 CASSWDRDGEAFF TGTGCCAGCAGTTGGGACAGGGACGGGGAAGCTTTCTTT
- - TRBJ1-5 TRBV11-2 CASSLAQGNQPQHF TGTGCCAGCAGCTTGGCCCAGGGGAATCAGCCCCAGCATTTT
TRBD2 - TRBJ2-3 TRBV9 CASSVKAGGFTDTQYF TGTGCCAGCAGCGTAAAAGCGGGAGGGTTCACAGATACGCAGTATTTT
TRBD2 - TRBJ2-1 TRBV10-3 CAISESSGSIANEQFF TGTGCCATCAGTGAGTCTAGCGGGAGTATTGCGAATGAGCAGTTCTTC
TRBD1 - TRBJ1-2 TRBV3-1/TRBV3-2 CASSQDGTGDHGFYGYTF TGTGCCAGCAGCCAAGATGGCACAGGGGACCATGGGTTCTATGGCTACACCTTC
- - TRBJ2-7 TRBV5-1 CASSYSGFSYEQYF TGCGCCAGCAGCTACTCCGGGTTCTCCTACGAGCAGTACTTC
TRBD2 - TRBJ2-5 TRBV5-4 CASSTGTSGPGETQYF TGTGCCAGCAGCACCGGGACTAGCGGACCGGGGGAGACCCAGTACTTC
TRBD2 - TRBJ2-1 TRBV24-1 CATSATSGIVNEQFF TGTGCCACCAGTGCCACTAGCGGGATAGTAAATGAGCAGTTCTTC
TRBD1 - TRBJ1-1 TRBV2 CASSLDRVWNTEAFF TGTGCCAGCAGCCTAGACAGGGTTTGGAACACTGAAGCTTTCTTT
- once TRBJ1-2 TRBV9 CASSPVGGHGYTF TGTGCCAGCAGCCCGGTTGGAGGCCATGGCTACACCTTC
- - TRBJ1-5 TRBV2 CASKGGFSNQPQHF TGTGCCAGCAAGGGAGGGTTTAGCAATCAGCCCCAGCATTTT
- - TRBJ2-5 TRBV12-3/TRBV12-4 CASSFRRPETQYF TGTGCCAGCAGTTTTCGCAGGCCAGAGACCCAGTACTTC
TRBD1 once TRBJ2-3 TRBV24-1 CATSDYEQGDHGVDTQYF TGTGCCACCAGTGATTACGAACAGGGGGACCATGGAGTGGATACGCAGTATTTT
TRBD1 once TRBJ1-4 TRBV7-2 CASSQDLRGTNEKLFF TGTGCCAGCAGCCAGGACCTCAGGGGGACTAATGAAAAACTGTTTTTT
- - TRBJ2-7 TRBV7-3 CASSLRAGGLTYEQYF TGTGCCAGCAGCCTCCGGGCAGGGGGGTTGACCTACGAGCAGTACTTC
TRBD1 - TRBJ2-1 TRBV4-1 CASSQDFGQDGAEQFF TGCGCCAGCAGCCAAGATTTCGGACAGGACGGGGCTGAGCAGTTCTTC
TRBD2 - TRBJ2-3 TRBV2 CASRVSGSPTDTQYF TGTGCCAGCAGGGTTAGCGGGAGCCCCACAGATACGCAGTATTTT
- - TRBJ1-5 TRBV27 CASSLGQSNQPQHF TGTGCCAGCAGTTTGGGGCAGAGCAATCAGCCCCAGCATTTT
TRBD2 - TRBJ2-7 TRBV6-2/TRBV6-3 CASSSQAGGNPYEQYF TGTGCCAGCAGTTCTCAAGCGGGAGGGAACCCCTACGAGCAGTACTTC
- - TRBJ2-5 TRBV5-4 CASSLDSGDQETQYF TGTGCCAGCAGCTTGGATTCAGGTGACCAAGAGACCCAGTACTTC
- - TRBJ2-7 TRBV2 CASSVSLAQEQYF TGTGCCAGCAGTGTCAGCCTAGCCCAAGAGCAGTACTTC
TRBD1 once TRBJ2-1 TRBV6-1 CASSELRTGAYNEQFF TGTGCCAGCAGTGAACTGCGGACAGGAGCCTACAATGAGCAGTTCTTC
- - TRBJ1-5 TRBV4-1 CASSQDDRSQNQPQHF TGCGCCAGCAGCCAAGATGACAGAAGCCAAAATCAGCCCCAGCATTTT
- - TRBJ2-1 TRBV7-3 CASSTLGTAYNEQFF TGTGCCAGCAGCACGCTCGGGACTGCCTACAATGAGCAGTTCTTC
- - TRBJ1-1 TRBV29-1 CSVERGLETEAFF TGCAGCGTTGAAAGGGGCCTCGAGACTGAAGCTTTCTTT
- - TRBJ2-5 TRBV28 CASSLGSGETQYF TGTGCCAGCAGTTTGGGTAGCGGAGAGACCCAGTACTTC
- - TRBJ1-1 TRBV5-1 CASSLAGWEKPNTEAFF TGCGCCAGCAGCTTGGCCGGATGGGAGAAACCGAACACTGAAGCTTTCTTT
- - TRBJ1-1 TRBV18 CASSPERTAEAFF TGTGCCAGCTCACCAGAGCGGACAGCTGAAGCTTTCTTT
TRBD2 - TRBJ2-7 TRBV5-1 CASSLVAGGPGEQYF TGCGCCAGCAGCTTGGTAGCGGGAGGGCCAGGAGAGCAGTACTTC
TRBD2 - TRBJ2-7 TRBV5-4 CASTSGRENEQYF TGTGCCAGCACGTCCGGGCGGGAGAACGAGCAGTACTTC
- once TRBJ2-7 TRBV13 CASSSQEGLEQYF TGTGCCAGCAGTTCACAGGAGGGTCTCGAGCAGTACTTC
- many TRBJ1-2 TRBV9 CASSPQVGAGYGYTF TGTGCCAGCAGCCCCCAGGTTGGTGCGGGGTATGGCTACACCTTC
- - TRBJ1-1 TRBV3-1/TRBV3-2 CASRRLDGGTEAFF TGTGCCAGCAGGCGGCTCGACGGCGGCACTGAAGCTTTCTTT
- few TRBJ2-7 TRBV19 CASSIGTNYEQYF TGTGCCAGTAGTATAGGGACAAACTACGAGCAGTACTTC